This T cell receptor (beta chain) was sequenced in a study of blood T cell repertoires in COVID-19. Germline V gene sequence: CDR1 MDHEN, CDR2 SYDVKM. The CDR3 is 15 residues long. Trimming removed 8 bases from V and 4 bases from J; junction bases left unmatched: 12. Generated by immunoSEQ multiplex PCR, the TCRdb table keeps only in-frame clones and is missing some. Here the sample spans about 280,000 clones, around nine tenths being singletons. This clone was detected once. The TCR originated in a middle-aged woman who had recovered from COVID-19. This chain links TRBV28 with TRBJ1-2; 8 bases fit TRBD1. The sequenced material came from peripheral blood. The CDR3 nucleotides are TGTGCCAGCGGCACAGGGGGAGGACTCGGCTATGGCTACACCTTC. Translating gives CASGTGGGLGYGYTF.